A selection of T cell receptor beta chains follows, all from one sample in a study of cytomegalovirus exposure and HLA in healthy donors. Sequencing used immunoSEQ multiplex PCR; TCRdb keeps in-frame clones, though not all of them. This sample carries 100,000 to 150,000 clones, approximately 75% of them seen once, and the ten largest clones take 4.2%. Sample: PBMCs. The source is a man aged 45 to 65 in good health and CMV-seropositive. Both conserved end residues are part of each CDR3. Each record gives: D gene, V gene, CDR3 length, J gene, clone size, CDR3 DNA, CDR3 protein. D genes are given only for firm matches. Only part of the rows carry a size: once, few, many, or a class if the clone is expanded.

>TRBD1|TRBV19|18|TRBJ1-4|NA
TGTGCCAGTAGTCACTTGACGGGAGTGGACAGGGGGCCCGGAAAACTGTTTTTT
CASSHLTGVDRGPGKLFF
>TRBD1|TRBV27|14|TRBJ1-3|NA
TGTGCCAGCAGCCGACAGGGGGCTGGAAACACCATATATTTT
CASSRQGAGNTIYF
>TRBD2|TRBV10-3|13|TRBJ2-7|NA
TGTGCCATCAGGGGCGGGAGATCCTACGAGCAGTACTTC
CAIRGGRSYEQYF
>NA|TRBV4-2|13|TRBJ1-2|few
TGTGCCAGCAGCCAGGCCGAGGAGTATGGCTACACCTTC
CASSQAEEYGYTF
>NA|TRBV18|13|TRBJ1-2|NA
TGTGCCAGCTTGAAGGACACCCCCTATGGCTACACCTTC
CASLKDTPYGYTF
>NA|TRBV6-5|15|TRBJ2-7|NA
TGTGCCAGCAGTTATCTCCCCGGGTCCTCCTACGAGCAGTACTTC
CASSYLPGSSYEQYF
>TRBD1|TRBV12-5|15|TRBJ1-1|few
TGTGCTAGTGGTTTGATCGGACAGGGGTCGTCTGAAGCTTTCTTT
CASGLIGQGSSEAFF
>NA|TRBV5-6|15|TRBJ1-1|NA
TGTGCCAGCAGCCTACCCGGGACAAGGAGCACTGAAGCTTTCTTT
CASSLPGTRSTEAFF
>NA|TRBV11-2|14|TRBJ2-7|NA
TGTGCCAGCAGCGACGCTATGGGGGCCGGAGAGCAGTACTTC
CASSDAMGAGEQYF
>TRBD2|TRBV27|15|TRBJ2-1|once
TGTGCCAGCTCTAGCGGGGGGCCAGATTACAATGAGCAGTTCTTC
CASSSGGPDYNEQFF
>TRBD2|TRBV7-9|17|TRBJ2-3|once
TGTGCCAGCAGCACCGGGACTAGCGGGAGCCACACAGATACGCAGTATTTT
CASSTGTSGSHTDTQYF
>TRBD1|TRBV5-1|14|TRBJ1-1|once
TGCGCCAGCAGCAGGACAGGATCGGGGACTGAAGCTTTCTTT
CASSRTGSGTEAFF
>NA|TRBV6-1|14|TRBJ1-1|NA
TGTGCCAGCAGCCTAAGCGGGGTGAACACTGAAGCTTTCTTT
CASSLSGVNTEAFF
>TRBD1|TRBV5-1|15|TRBJ1-6|NA
TGCGCCAGCAGCGGGACAGGGGACCCTAATTCACCCCTCCACTTT
CASSGTGDPNSPLHF
>NA|TRBV7-9|13|TRBJ2-5|NA
TGTGCCAGCAGCCGAGGACAGCAAGAGACCCAGTACTTC
CASSRGQQETQYF
>TRBD1|TRBV27|17|TRBJ1-2|NA
TGTGCCAGCAGTCCCCTCGGGGACAGGGGGCCTGCGGGGGGCTACACCTTC
CASSPLGDRGPAGGYTF
>TRBD1|TRBV6-5|14|TRBJ1-1|NA
TGTGCCAGCAGTTTGACAGGGAGGAGGCCTGAAGCTTTCTTT
CASSLTGRRPEAFF
>TRBD1|TRBV15|15|TRBJ1-4|NA
TGTGCCACCAGCAGAGATACAGGGGGTGGTGAAAAACTGTTTTTT
CATSRDTGGGEKLFF
>TRBD1|TRBV7-3|14|TRBJ2-2|NA
TGTGCCAGCAGCCCGGGACAGGGCACCGGGGAGCTGTTTTTT
CASSPGQGTGELFF
>NA|TRBV5-6|12|TRBJ2-3|NA
TGTGCCAGCAGCTTGAGGAGGGATACGCAGTATTTT
CASSLRRDTQYF
>NA|TRBV10-3|14|TRBJ1-2|NA
TGTGCCATCAAAGACTCATCGAGCGGAGCTGGCTACACCTTC
CAIKDSSSGAGYTF
>NA|TRBV7-9|15|TRBJ1-1|NA
TGTGCCAGCAGCTACGGACTAGGAATGAACACTGAAGCTTTCTTT
CASSYGLGMNTEAFF
>NA|TRBV4-3|17|TRBJ1-1|NA
TGCGCCAGCAGCCAAGAGGGGGGGGATCTGATGAACACTGAAGCTTTCTTT
CASSQEGGDLMNTEAFF
>TRBD1|TRBV29-1|14|TRBJ1-2|NA
TGCAGCGTACTGACAGGGGGAAGTATCTATGGCTACACCTTC
CSVLTGGSIYGYTF
>NA|TRBV6-5|15|TRBJ2-3|NA
TGTGCCAGCGCCTTCGGACTCACCACTAGGGATACGCAGTATTTT
CASAFGLTTRDTQYF
>TRBD2|TRBV7-6|18|TRBJ2-1|NA
TGTGCCAGCAGCCCTGGACTAGCGGGGGGCAGCTCCTACAATGAGCAGTTCTTC
CASSPGLAGGSSYNEQFF
>TRBD1|TRBV14|16|TRBJ2-4|once
TGTGCCAGCAGCCAAGGACAGGGGGTGGCCAAAAACATTCAGTACTTC
CASSQGQGVAKNIQYF
>NA|TRBV11-2|11|TRBJ2-1|NA
TGTGCCAGCAGCACAGGCAATGAGCAGTTCTTC
CASSTGNEQFF
>NA|TRBV5-4|12|TRBJ2-1|few
TGTGCCAGCAGCTTCGAGGGGACAGAGCAGTTCTTC
CASSFEGTEQFF
>NA|TRBV6-1|13|TRBJ1-5|NA
TGTGCCAGCAGTGGACACGACAATCAGCCCCAGCATTTT
CASSGHDNQPQHF
>NA|TRBV9|14|TRBJ2-3|NA
TGTGCCAGCGGACAGGGTAGCGGGAGTAGTTCGCAGTATTTT
CASGQGSGSSSQYF
>NA|TRBV7-6|14|TRBJ1-2|once
TGTGCCAGCAGCAAGTCAAGGGGCCAGGAGGGCTACACCTTC
CASSKSRGQEGYTF
>TRBD1|TRBV9|15|TRBJ2-3|NA
TGTGCCAGCAGCGGACAGGGTTTTAGCACAGATACGCAGTATTTT
CASSGQGFSTDTQYF
>TRBD2|TRBV7-2|18|TRBJ2-7|NA
TGTGCCAGCAGCTACCGGGGGGGGTACGCTCCTCTCTCCTACGAGCAGTACTTC
CASSYRGGYAPLSYEQYF
>TRBD1|TRBV19|15|TRBJ2-3|few
TGTGCCAGTAGTATAGGGACAGGATTAGTAGATACGCAGTATTTT
CASSIGTGLVDTQYF
>NA|TRBV11-2|14|TRBJ2-7|NA
TGTGCCAGCAGCCCCGGAGCGAGCTCCTACGAGCAGTACTTC
CASSPGASSYEQYF
>NA|TRBV5-4|15|TRBJ2-2|NA
TGTGCCAGCAGCTCCGGACAGTTGAACACCGGGGAGCTGTTTTTT
CASSSGQLNTGELFF
>NA|TRBV6-1|14|TRBJ2-3|NA
TGTGCCAGCAGTTCAGACGGGGGAACAGATACGCAGTATTTT
CASSSDGGTDTQYF
>NA|TRBV2|11|TRBJ2-2|NA
TGTGCCAGCAGTGTCAGGACTAAGCTGTTTTTT
CASSVRTKLFF
>NA|TRBV25-1|11|TRBJ2-1|NA
TGTGCCAGCAGTGGGGACATACGCGCGTTCTTC
CASSGDIRAFF
>TRBD2|TRBV18|17|TRBJ2-7|NA
TGTGCCAGCTCACCACTGGGACTAGCGGGAGGGGATTACGAGCAGTACTTC
CASSPLGLAGGDYEQYF
>NA|TRBV7-8|16|TRBJ2-4|NA
TGTGCCAGCAGCTTAGCTCGGGCAGGGGTGATGCACATTCAGTACTTC
CASSLARAGVMHIQYF
>TRBD2|TRBV13|15|TRBJ2-7|NA
TGTGCCAGCAGCTCCCGCGGAAGCGGGGGTGCCGAGCAGTACTTC
CASSSRGSGGAEQYF
>NA|TRBV5-1|14|TRBJ1-2|NA
TGCGCCAGCAGCTTGGAGAGGGCTAACTATGGCTACACCTTC
CASSLERANYGYTF